The clone carrying this TCR beta chain was seen only once. CDR1 and CDR2 from the germline V gene are SGHTA and FQGTGA. This CDR3 spans 14 amino acids. V gave up 5 bases and J gave up 2 bases, with 11 bases separating them. Residents of about two dozen US areas, aged roughly 18 to 89 years, made up the participants. For recovered donors of Cohort 3, there were two negative PCRs, clearance, or symptom resolution. The sample belongs to a study of blood T cell repertoires in COVID-19. The wider study: The study drew acute and convalescent COVID-19 samples from the United States, Italy and Spain.

In the authors' workflow: Quantification of nucleated cells was approximated via reference gene primer amplification. Clones were read by immunoSEQ multiplex PCR, and TCRdb kept only the in-frame ones, dropping some. V, J and clone size derive from that table, while D and trimming were established from the DNA sequence. The data show 150,000 to 200,000 clones, around 73% seen once. This receptor was taken from a woman in her 50s who had recovered from COVID-19. Specimen: PBMCs or T cells enriched from blood (not recorded which). The chain combines TRBV7-3 with TRBJ2-3; D possibly corresponds to TRBD2 (5 bases). CDR3 nucleotide sequence: TGTGCCAGCAGCCCGGGAACAAACACAGATACGCAGTATTTT. Its translation: CASSPGTNTDTQYF.